The subject of this entry is one TCR beta chain. Trimming left V 1 base short and J 8 bases short, with 18 bases between. The CDR3 loop spans 16 amino acids. Germline V gives CDR1 SEHNR, CDR2 FQNEAQ (reference sequence). The record originates from a study of blood T cells in healthy people across ages. The sample, approximately 10 milliliters of peripheral blood, was drawn from each donor. Combining a sample-barcoded 5' primer with a J-beta primer mix, a second PCR ran for roughly 6 to 12 cycles. Each TCR beta cDNA got a 12-nucleotide random molecular identifier. MiXCR, run by TCRdb on the 5' RACE reads, gives a single entry per CDR3 protein. This sample yields roughly 800,000 distinct CDR3 sequences, of which roughly 64% are seen a single time; approximately 20% belongs to the top ten.

V gene TRBV7-9 combines with J gene TRBJ2-1; no clear D gene. This receptor was identified in a man younger than 40 in good health. The sequencing sample was made of blood. The CDR3 reads CASSLGTALLIDEQFF. In DNA, the CDR3 is TGTGCCAGCAGCTTAGGCACAGCCCTTCTTATCGATGAGCAGTTCTTC.